This entry lists 21 T cell receptor beta chains sequenced from one sample in a study of T cells in Graves' hyperthyroidism and ophthalmopathy. Template material for amplifying TCR beta CDR3 regions consisted of RNA transcripts. Using the HTBI primer set, a first-round RT-PCR was run on the TCR CDR3. TCRdb fed the multiplex PCR reads into MiXCR, producing one record per CDR3 protein. The profile shows more than 450,000 distinct CDR3 sequences, around 15% of them singletons. Sample: blood. The source is a woman in her thirties or forties with Graves' hyperthyroidism.

This clonotype has a count of ten or more. The V call is TRBV3-1, the J call TRBJ1-1; possible D gene TRBD1, 5 bases. V dropped 0 bases and J dropped 5 bases, with 10 bases sitting between them. This CDR3 comprises 14 residues. CDR1 and CDR2 (germline): LGHDT, YNNKEL (reference sequence). CDR3 residues: CASSQETGGTEAFF. CDR3 sequence (DNA): TGTGCCAGCAGCCAAGAAACGGGGGGAACTGAAGCTTTCTTT.

This clonotype was picked up many times. The chain joins TRBV28 to TRBJ2-5; 7 bases line up with TRBD1. The CDR3 covers 15 residues. Germline V CDR1 and CDR2: MDHEN, SYDVKM. V lost 10 bases to trimming and J lost 1 base; unmatched junction nucleotides: 12. DNA for the CDR3: TGTGCCACCAACCCTTGGGACAGCTCCCAAGAGACCCAGTACTTC. This encodes CATNPWDSSQETQYF.

This clonotype has at least ten counts. The CDR3 loop reads CSALRTSGMSYEQYF. Written as DNA, the CDR3 is TGCAGTGCTTTACGGACTAGCGGGATGTCCTACGAGCAGTACTTC. This chain connects TRBV20-1 to TRBJ2-7, with 12 bases identical to TRBD2. Germline CDR1 DFQATT, CDR2 SNEGSKA (reference sequence). V lost 5 bases to trimming and J lost 1 base; unmatched junction nucleotides: 6. This CDR3 is 15 amino acids long.

This clonotype was counted only a few times. This chain uses TRBV20-1 with TRBJ2-7; TRBD1 aligns across 7 bases. The trim removed 6 bases at V and 5 bases at J, leaving 10 bases unmatched. The germline V gene has CDR1 DFQATT and CDR2 SNEGSKA (reference sequence). This CDR3 is built from 13 residues. The CDR3 coding sequence is TGCAGTGCCCCCAGGGGGACATTCAACGAGCAGTACTTC. Translation gives CSAPRGTFNEQYF.

This clonotype was counted at least ten times. The CDR3 sequence is CASNTVTGSTDTQYF. In DNA, the CDR3 is TGTGCCAGCAACACCGTCACGGGGAGCACAGATACGCAGTATTTT. V gene TRBV7-2 combines with J gene TRBJ2-3; weak D call: TRBD2 (5 bases). V shed 7 bases and J shed 0 bases, with 14 bases lying between them. CDR3 size: 15 residues. In germline, CDR1 is SGHTA, CDR2 FQGNSA.

In its sample, this clonotype was seen many times. This chain connects TRBV5-1 to TRBJ2-1, with 14 bases aligning to TRBD2. V dropped 8 bases and J dropped 2; count of bases not matched to a gene: 12. From germline, CDR1 is SGHRS and CDR2 YFSETQ. The CDR3 runs 18 residues. The CDR3 is CASRPGLAGVGAYNEQFF. In DNA form, the CDR3 reads TGCGCCAGTCGCCCGGGACTAGCGGGAGTGGGAGCCTACAATGAGCAGTTCTTC.

This clonotype has a handful of counts. This rearrangement joins TRBV19 to TRBJ1-5; D is undetermined. Per germline, CDR1 LNHDA and CDR2 SQIVND (reference sequence). V lost 2 bases, J lost 6 bases, and 14 bases lay in between. The CDR3 sequence is 15 residues long. In nucleotides, the CDR3 is TGTGCCAGTAGTATACTTGGACTATCCAGTCAGCCCCAGCATTTT. It codes for CASSILGLSSQPQHF.

This clonotype was detected a few times. As DNA, the CDR3 is TGTGCCAGCAGTTCCGTAATCGGAGCTGGAAACACCATATATTTT. This translates into CASSSVIGAGNTIYF. The chain is built from TRBV12-3 or TRBV12-4 and TRBJ1-3; unclear D gene. With 4 bases removed from V and 2 bases from J, the gap between germline ends came to 12 bases. The CDR3 sequence is 15 residues long.

This clonotype was detected many times. This chain links TRBV3-1 with TRBJ2-1; 9 nucleotides match TRBD2. Germline-derived CDR1 and CDR2 are LGHDT and YNNKEL (reference sequence). The CDR3 is 16 residues long. The trim removed 1 base at V and 5 bases at J, leaving 6 bases unmatched. CDR3 sequence: CASSQVPTSGHNEQFF. The CDR3 bases are TGTGCCAGCAGCCAAGTCCCGACTAGCGGCCACAATGAGCAGTTCTTC.

In this sample, this clonotype turned up a few times. V usage is TRBV7-2 and J usage is TRBJ2-1; D is ambiguous. CDR3 length: 13 amino acids. Germline CDR1 is SGHTA and CDR2 is FQGNSA. Trimming pared 3 bases from V and 3 bases from J, leaving 6 bases between. DNA of the CDR3: TGTGCCAGCAGCTTCCCCAGCTACAATGAGCAGTTCTTC. The encoded protein is CASSFPSYNEQFF.

The rearrangement uses TRBV6-1 and TRBJ2-3; tentative D call: TRBD1 (5 bases). Germline-derived CDR1 and CDR2 are MNHNS and SASEGT. Trimming left V 4 bases short and J 0 bases short, with 14 bases between. This CDR3 is built from 16 residues. CDR3 amino acids: CASSVGHPGSTDTQYF. CDR3 sequence (DNA): TGTGCCAGCAGTGTAGGACACCCAGGGAGCACAGATACGCAGTATTTT.

This clonotype was recorded at least ten times. The J gene is TRBJ1-2, the V gene TRBV28; no reliable D call. The CDR3 length is 12 residues. V was trimmed by 6 bases and J by 8 bases, leaving 13 bases between them. CDR1 is MDHEN and CDR2 is SYDVKM in the germline V gene. CDR3 DNA: TGTGCCAGCAGCACCCCTTCGGACGGCTACACCTTC. Encoded protein: CASSTPSDGYTF.

This clonotype appeared many times. V gene TRBV15 combines with J gene TRBJ2-1, with 8 bases aligning to TRBD2. The trim removed 3 bases at V and 6 bases at J, leaving 19 bases unmatched. Germline V lookup: CDR1 LNHNV, CDR2 YYDKDF (reference sequence). There are 19 residues in the CDR3. The CDR3 loop reads CATSSLVGRIYGRGNEQFF. CDR3 DNA: TGTGCCACCAGCAGCCTGGTAGGAAGAATCTACGGGAGGGGCAATGAGCAGTTCTTC.

The chain has TRBV11-2 and TRBJ2-4, with 12 bases lining up with TRBD2. CDR1 and CDR2 from the germline V gene are SGHAT and FQNNGV. V was pared by 2 bases and J by 1 base, with 6 bases of the junction left unmatched. The CDR3 is made up of 18 amino acids. CDR3: CASSLRLAGEGAKNIQYF. The DNA of the CDR3 is TGTGCCAGCAGCTTACGACTAGCGGGAGAGGGGGCCAAAAACATTCAGTACTTC.

This clonotype has a count of ten or more. The rearrangement joins TRBV30 to TRBJ2-1; the D call may be TRBD1 or TRBD2 (5 bases each). V lost 2 bases, J lost 11 bases, and 10 bases lay in between. The CDR3 consists of 11 residues. CDR1 is GTSNPN, CDR2 SVGIG, per germline (reference sequence). The CDR3, as DNA: TGTGCCTGGAGTCTTGGGGGAAAGCAGTTCTTC. As protein: CAWSLGGKQFF.

This clonotype was counted ten times or more. CDR3: CASSLLRGSGTEAFF. The DNA for the CDR3 is TGTGCCAGCAGTTTATTGAGGGGATCTGGCACTGAAGCTTTCTTT. The chain joins TRBV12-3 or TRBV12-4 to TRBJ1-1; perhaps TRBD1 as D (5 bases). The CDR3 is made up of 15 amino acids. V lost 2 bases and J 4 bases, leaving 14 bases between the germline ends.

Many counts were recorded for this clonotype. The chain recombines TRBV28 with TRBJ2-4; D is possibly TRBD2 (6 bases). Germline V gene sequence: CDR1 MDHEN, CDR2 SYDVKM. The CDR3 contains 14 residues. V was pared by 3 bases and J by 10 bases, with 16 bases between. The CDR3 DNA reads TGTGCCAGCAGTTTGGCCTCTAGCGATCCAATTCAGTACTTC. This translates into CASSLASSDPIQYF.

This clonotype was observed a few times. The chain carries TRBV9 and TRBJ1-1; 9 nucleotides match TRBD1. The CDR3 has 14 amino acids. Trimming at V came to 3 bases and at J to 6 bases, leaving 6 bases not matched to a gene. Germline CDR1 is SGDLS and CDR2 is YYNGEE. The DNA of the CDR3 is TGTGCCAGCAGCGACCGACAGGGGGAAGCTGAAGCTTTCTTT. Translating it yields CASSDRQGEAEAFF. The full variable domain, in which reference TRBV9 and TRBJ1-1 provide the parts outside the CDR3, is DSGVTQTPKHLITATGQRVTLRCSPRSGDLSVYWYQQSLDQGLQFLIQYYNGEERAKGNILERFSAQQFPDLHSELNLSSLELGDSALYFCASSDRQGEAEAFFGQGTRLTVV.

This clonotype was found many times. The rearrangement joins TRBV18 to TRBJ2-7; 10 nucleotides line up with TRBD1. V was clipped by 1 base and J by 4 bases; unmatched bases: 7. Germline CDR1 is KGHSH and CDR2 is LQKENI. The CDR3 consists of 16 residues. The CDR3 loop reads CASSPRSGTGVYEQYF. The DNA of the CDR3 is TGTGCCAGCTCACCACGTTCCGGGACAGGGGTATACGAGCAGTACTTC.

This clonotype was observed at least ten times. CDR3 in amino acids: CAIPVGEGGNEQFF. The DNA of the CDR3 is TGTGCCATCCCTGTGGGGGAGGGGGGCAATGAGCAGTTCTTC. The chain is built from TRBV12-3 or TRBV12-4 and TRBJ2-1, with D maybe TRBD2 (7 bases). Trimming took 10 bases from V and 6 from J, leaving 19 bases between them. This CDR3 region has 14 residues.

Worth noting for this clonotype: This sequence may be a read error, since a much larger clone differs from it by one base. This sequence joins TRBV11-2 and TRBJ2-1; 8 bases line up with TRBD2. This CDR3 is built from 16 residues. Germline V lookup: CDR1 SGHAT, CDR2 FQNNGV. The CDR3 here is CASSLTSGSSYNGQFF. The CDR3 DNA is TGTGCCAGCAGCTTAACTAGCGGAAGCTCCTACAATGGGCAGTTCTTC. Full variable domain (rest looked up from reference TRBV11-2 and TRBJ2-1): EAGVAQSPRYKIIEKRQSVAFWCNPISGHATLYWYQQILGQGPKLLIQFQNNGVVDDSQLPKDRFSAERLKGVDSTLKIQPAKLEDSAVYLCASSLTSGSSYNGQFFGPGTRLTVL.